Listed here is a single TCR beta chain. Germline V gene sequence: CDR1 SGDLS, CDR2 YYNGEE. The V end was cut by 0 bases, the J end by 1 base, with 11 bases between. This CDR3 region has 16 residues. The sample originates from a study of blood T cell repertoires in COVID-19. Ages ranged from about 18 to 100 years, with residence in around 24 US areas. TCRdb keeps only in-frame clones here, not all; method: immunoSEQ multiplex PCR. Counted here are 250,000 to 300,000 clones, 75% to 90% occurring once; the ten biggest clones make up approximately 2%. The sequence was obtained from a woman aged 50 to 60 who had recovered from COVID-19. The rearrangement joins TRBV9 to TRBJ1-3, with D perhaps TRBD1 (5 bases). The sample taken for sequencing was PBMCs or T cells enriched from blood (not recorded which). The CDR3 is CASSVGDRPSGNTIYF. CDR3 nucleotide sequence: TGTGCCAGCAGCGTAGGAGACAGACCTTCTGGAAACACCATATATTTT.